Here is one TCR beta chain with its context. The target of this receptor is not known. One base away there is no much larger clone; base qualities are not given. Sequencing was carried out with an Illumina NovaSeq 6000. Using 5'RACE with constant-segment primers, TCRalpha and TCRbeta cDNA libraries were constructed, with sample barcodes and unique molecular identifiers added in the process. RNA was extracted from every sample with Trizol reagent. Libraries were amplified in two PCR steps, with a second sample barcode and Illumina TruSeq adapters added in the second step. The libraries were sequenced on an Illumina NovaSeq using 2 x 150 bp paired-end reads. In the authors' own workflow: With migec v1.2.7, reads were demultiplexed and then collapsed into UMI-guided consensus sequences. Using mixcr v2.1.11, UMI consensuses were aligned to TRA and TRB V and J templates and then assembled into clonotypes. Expanded or contracted clonotypes were those called significant by both edgeR and NoisET, with noise models trained on biological replicates. edgeR calls used a false discovery rate-adjusted p below 0.01 and a log2 fold-change threshold of 1. As an exploratory analysis of dynamics, max-normalized trajectories of the 1000 most abundant clonotypes were examined with PCA combined with hierarchical clustering. Separately sequenced CD4+ and CD8+ repertoires were used to assign a CD4 or CD8 phenotype to each responding clone. In-frame beta chains were kept once TCRdb had trimmed the public reads at Q25 with fastp and called clones with MiXCR. Each CDR3 protein appears once, grouped with its most common genes and DNA. The V and J calls shown here were made by TCRdb, not taken from the authors' results. For this sample the table gives 470,000 or so distinct CDR3 sequences, of which approximately 25% were detected only once. The ten biggest clones cover about an eighth of the sample.

From the cysteine through the phenylalanine, the CDR3 covers 15 amino acids. CDR3 DNA only is kept here, 45 bases in frame from base 1. CDR1 and CDR2, per the germline V gene, are MNHEY and SVGAGI. Deletion took 0 bases off V and 0 bases off J, with a span of 9 bases between the germline ends. These data come from a study of T-cell memory formation after mild COVID-19 (dated by TCRdb to about 2021). Background for the entire study: TCR sequence clusters from the two donors were found to be largely donor specific. In a couple of donors, T-cell clones that expanded and contracted after mild COVID-19 were tracked by sequencing TCRalpha and TCRbeta repertoires over time. Two young, previously healthy adult volunteers, one female and one male, were included in the cohort. General study outcomes and caveats: Some responding clones were found in pre-infection memory, which suggests that pre-existing cross-reactive memory T cells took part in the SARS-CoV-2 response. Only two mild cases were covered in the study, and larger cohorts including severe cases with pre-infection samples were considered necessary. Contracting CD4+ clones were found mainly in CM and EM memory subsets, while CD8+ clones were enriched in EMRA. Clones contracting from day 15 to 85 had balanced CD4/CD8 phenotypes, while a second wave expanding from day 15 to 37 was biased towards CD4+. SARS-CoV-2 specificity was not confirmed for the second-wave clones peaking on day 37.

PBMCs were isolated by Ficoll-Paque density gradient centrifugation. The TCR comes from an adult woman who had mild COVID-19 (a few samples of this study predate the infection). The sample titles of this study are shuffled in the database, so cell type and time point are left out; the donor was told from shared clones. The rearrangement combines TRBV6-5 with TRBJ2-7; TRBD2 is a possible D gene, resting on 6 matching bases. Source material: PBMCs or a T cell subset sorted from them (not recorded which). Read as DNA, the sequence is TGTGCCAGCAGTTACTCCCGGGGGAGCTCCTACGAGCAGTACTTC. It translates as CASSYSRGSSYEQYF.